This TCR beta chain stems from a study of blood T cell repertoires in COVID-19. At the level of the study: Samples representing acute and convalescent COVID-19 were sourced from the United States, Italy and Spain. In each case, the material was cDNA or gDNA derived from T cells, B-cell-depleted T cells, or PBMCs.

Trimming took 0 bases from V and 4 from J; bases not matched to a gene: 5. The CDR3 runs to 16 residues. In the authors' methods: Estimated nucleated cell counts came from reference gene primer amplification. The data were produced by immunoSEQ multiplex PCR, yet TCRdb's version contains in-frame clones alone and is incomplete. Clone size and V and J calls were adopted from that table, with D and trimming inferred from the DNA. The table records about 46,000 clones, 80% to 90% of them present only once. This receptor was identified in a woman of 80 years or more with acute or convalescent COVID-19. The source material was peripheral blood. This chain connects TRBV23-1 to TRBJ2-3; TRBD2 aligns across 9 bases. TRBV23-1 is designated an ORF whose function remains uncertain. CDR3 protein: CASSQSRGGRPDTQYF. Written as DNA, the CDR3 is TGCGCCAGCAGTCAATCGCGGGGGGGCCGCCCAGATACGCAGTATTTT.